This TCR beta chain was observed in a study of cytomegalovirus exposure and HLA in healthy donors. Germline CDR1 reads MDHEN; CDR2 reads SYDVKM. The CDR3 loop spans 12 amino acids. V was shortened by 3 bases and J by 8 bases, with 10 bases between the two germline ends. On this clone itself: Its antigen is undetermined.

Study-level results: Cytomegalovirus status was reportedly diagnosed by the classifier with high specificity and sensitivity. The study recorded 160 or so TCR beta chains that were cytomegalovirus-associated. In vitro confirmation showed three CMV-associated chains to be CMV antigen specific.

Primers: 60 Vbeta forward and 13 Jbeta reverse. Only in-frame clones appear in the TCRdb table, and some are missing; sequencing was by immunoSEQ multiplex PCR. In the table there are under 200,000 clones, approximately 82% of which are singletons. This receptor was identified in a male donor in good health and CMV-seronegative. Source material: PBMCs. The V call is TRBV28, the J call TRBJ1-1, with D possibly matching TRBD1 (5 bases). The CDR3 coding sequence is TGTGCCAGCAGTTTTTTTGGGGCAGAAGCTTTCTTT. The encoded protein is CASSFFGAEAFF.